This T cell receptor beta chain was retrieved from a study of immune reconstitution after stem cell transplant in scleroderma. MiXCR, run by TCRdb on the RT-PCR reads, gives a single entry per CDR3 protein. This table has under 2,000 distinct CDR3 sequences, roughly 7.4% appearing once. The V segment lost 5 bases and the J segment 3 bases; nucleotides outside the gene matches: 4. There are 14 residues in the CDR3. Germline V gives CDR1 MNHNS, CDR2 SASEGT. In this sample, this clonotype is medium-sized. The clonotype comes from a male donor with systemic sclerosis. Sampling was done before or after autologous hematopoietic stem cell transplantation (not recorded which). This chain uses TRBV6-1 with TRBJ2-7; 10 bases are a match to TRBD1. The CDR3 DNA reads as TGTGCCAGCAGTTGGGACAGGGGTAGCTACGAGCAGTACTTC. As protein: CASSWDRGSYEQYF.